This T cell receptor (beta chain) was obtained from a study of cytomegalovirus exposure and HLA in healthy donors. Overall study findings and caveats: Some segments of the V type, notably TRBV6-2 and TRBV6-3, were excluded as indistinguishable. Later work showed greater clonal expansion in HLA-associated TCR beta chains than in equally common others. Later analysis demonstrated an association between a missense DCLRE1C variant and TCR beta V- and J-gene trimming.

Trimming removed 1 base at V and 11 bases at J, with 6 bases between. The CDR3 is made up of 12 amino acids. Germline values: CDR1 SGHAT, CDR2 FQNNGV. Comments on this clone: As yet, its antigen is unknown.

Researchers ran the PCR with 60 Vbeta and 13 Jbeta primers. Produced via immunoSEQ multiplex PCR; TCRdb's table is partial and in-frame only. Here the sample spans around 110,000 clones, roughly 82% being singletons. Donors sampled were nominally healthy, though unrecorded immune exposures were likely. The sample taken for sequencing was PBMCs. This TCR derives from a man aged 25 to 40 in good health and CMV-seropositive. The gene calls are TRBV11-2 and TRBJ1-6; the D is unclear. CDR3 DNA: TGTGCCAGCAGCTTAGGAAGAGCACCCCTCCACTTT. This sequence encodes CASSLGRAPLHF.